Each of the 23 T cell receptor beta chains below was sequenced from the same sample in a study of blood T cell repertoires in COVID-19. Here immunoSEQ multiplex PCR was the method, and the copy in TCRdb shows in-frame clones only, minus some. The repertoire holds approximately 120,000 clones, with 75% to 90% as singletons. The sequenced material came from peripheral blood. These receptors were taken from a human donor with acute or convalescent COVID-19. The donor label of this sample is uncertain.

CDR3 sequence (DNA): TGTGCCAGTAGTATAGTCGACGGGAGGGAAGCCTACGAGCAGTACTTC. It specifies CASSIVDGREAYEQYF. The V gene is TRBV19, the J gene TRBJ2-7, with TRBD2 matching over 8 bases. Germline lookup yields CDR1 LNHDA and CDR2 SQIVND (reference sequence). The CDR3 is 16 amino acids. V was pared by 1 base and J by 2 bases, with 7 bases of the junction left unmatched. Full variable domain (rest looked up from reference TRBV19 and TRBJ2-7): DGGITQSPKYLFRKEGQNVTLSCEQNLNHDAMYWYRQDPGQGLRLIYYSQIVNDFQKGDIAEGYSVSREKKESFPLTVTSAQKNPTAFYLCASSIVDGREAYEQYFGPGTRLTVT.

The chain combines TRBV5-1 with TRBJ2-3; 7 positions agree with TRBD2. V dropped 2 bases and J dropped 6; count of bases not matched to a gene: 6. This CDR3 is 14 amino acids long. Germline V lookup: CDR1 SGHRS, CDR2 YFSETQ. The chain's CDR3 is CASSLEAGVDTQYF. The CDR3 region has the DNA TGCGCCAGCAGCTTAGAGGCGGGAGTGGATACGCAGTATTTT.

Concerning this clone: This CDR3 is also generated by other DNA sequences in the sample. The chain is built from TRBV28 and TRBJ1-2; D is uncertain. Trimming pared 4 bases from V and 4 bases from J, leaving 7 bases between. CDR1 and CDR2 from the germline V gene are MDHEN and SYDVKM. The CDR3 is 12 residues long. As DNA, the CDR3 is TGTGCCAGCAGTTCCACTGGCTATGGCTACACCTTC. This codes for CASSSTGYGYTF.

V and J are TRBV5-4 and TRBJ2-7; 10 nucleotides match TRBD2. Looked up from germline, CDR1 is SGHNT and CDR2 is YYREEE (reference sequence). Trimming cost V 0 bases and J 3 bases; bases outside gene matches: 6. The CDR3 has 16 residues. Here the CDR3 DNA reads TGTGCCAGCAGCTTGGGCTCTAGCGGGAGAGTCTACGAGCAGTACTTC. As protein: CASSLGSSGRVYEQYF.

J is TRBJ1-5 and V is TRBV5-8; 7 bases map to TRBD1. Germline-derived CDR1 and CDR2 are SGHTS and YDEGEE. The V and J ends lost 1 base and 4 bases, in that order; junction bases with no gene match: 8. CDR3 length: 16 amino acids. The CDR3, as DNA: TGTGCCAGCAGCTTGTATACAGGGGTCAGGAATCAGCCCCAGCATTTT. This encodes CASSLYTGVRNQPQHF.

V and J are TRBV7-2 and TRBJ2-5, with 9 positions matching TRBD1. V dropped 5 bases and J dropped 5; count of bases not matched to a gene: 6. The CDR3 length is 14 residues. Germline V gene lookup returns CDR1 SGHTA and CDR2 FQGNSA. The CDR3 nucleotides read TGTGCCAGCAGCCCGGGACAGGGTCATGAGACCCAGTACTTC. It translates to CASSPGQGHETQYF.

This clone has just one count. This chain joins TRBV11-3 and TRBJ2-5, with 12 bases identical to TRBD2. The CDR3 totals 15 residues. J was trimmed by 5 bases and V by 1 base; bases with no gene match: 2. Germline CDR1 and CDR2: SGHNT and YENEEA. The CDR3 coding sequence is TGTGCCAGCAGCTTAGGGACTAGCGGGAAGGAGACCCAGTACTTC. Its translation: CASSLGTSGKETQYF.

The rearrangement joins TRBV5-4 to TRBJ1-2; a possible D gene is TRBD1 (6 bases). The ends were cut back, 0 bases at V and 6 bases at J, with 12 bases in the middle. The germline V gene encodes CDR1 SGHNT and CDR2 YYREEE (reference sequence). This CDR3 is 14 amino acids long. The DNA of the CDR3 is TGTGCCAGCAGCTTGGACAGGGAGGGGCATGGCTACACCTTC. It encodes CASSLDREGHGYTF.

The genes are TRBV7-2 and TRBJ2-2; TRBD2 matches 9 bases. CDR1 and CDR2 from the germline V gene are SGHTA and FQGNSA. After removal of 7 bases from V and 6 bases from J, the junction contained 6 bases not matched to a gene. The length of the CDR3 is 14 residues. CDR3 nucleotides: TGTGCCAGCATCCCTAGCGGGACTGCCGGGGAGCTGTTTTTT. Its protein is CASIPSGTAGELFF.

This chain joins TRBV28 and TRBJ1-1; D gene uncertain. Germline CDR1 MDHEN, CDR2 SYDVKM. V lost 4 bases to trimming and J lost 4 bases, with 10 bases between them. The CDR3 totals 13 residues. As DNA, the CDR3 is TGTGCCAGCAGTTCCTTCTCTAGCACTGAAGCTTTCTTT. Protein sequence: CASSSFSSTEAFF.

The gene calls are TRBV2 and TRBJ2-1, with D possibly TRBD2 on 5 matching bases. Germline V lookup: CDR1 SNHLY, CDR2 FYNNEI. The V end lost 3 bases, the J end lost 9 bases, and 18 bases lay between the germline ends. CDR3 size: 15 residues. The DNA for the CDR3 is TGTGCCAGCAGTGAGAGGGTGTCCTATCAGGCTGAGCAGTTCTTC. This encodes CASSERVSYQAEQFF.

This sequence joins TRBV9 and TRBJ2-5; D might be TRBD2 (6 bases). Trimming took 0 bases from V and 0 from J, leaving 18 bases between them. Germline V gene sequence: CDR1 SGDLS, CDR2 YYNGEE. The CDR3 is 18 residues long. The CDR3 coding sequence is TGTGCCAGCAGCGTAGCCCCTAGGGTGGCGGGAAACCAAGAGACCCAGTACTTC. Protein sequence: CASSVAPRVAGNQETQYF.

The chain uses TRBV4-2 and TRBJ1-4, with 7 bases aligning to TRBD1. This CDR3 spans 15 amino acids. The V gene's germline CDR1 is LGHNA and CDR2 YNFKEQ. Trimming removed 4 bases from V and 4 bases from J; junction bases left unmatched: 6. The CDR3 bases are TGTGCCAGCAGCCGAGGGGACAGAGATAATGAAAAACTGTTTTTT. Encoded protein: CASSRGDRDNEKLFF.

This clone was recorded a few times. The CDR3 region is CASSRGGSVLFF. CDR3 nucleotide sequence: TGTGCCAGCAGCCGGGGTGGATCGGTTCTGTTTTTT. The V call is TRBV7-9, the J call TRBJ1-4; D remains unclear. The germline V gene encodes CDR1 SEHNR and CDR2 FQNEAQ (reference sequence). Trimming removed 5 bases at V and 14 bases at J, with 15 bases between. CDR3 length: 12 residues.

V is TRBV5-1 and J is TRBJ2-2; 7 nucleotides line up with TRBD1. Germline CDR1 reads SGHRS; CDR2 reads YFSETQ. J was trimmed by 4 bases and V by 1 base; bases with no gene match: 4. The CDR3 sequence is 15 residues long. The CDR3, as DNA: TGCGCCAGCAGCTTGATTGAGGGGGCCACCGGGGAGCTGTTTTTT. As protein: CASSLIEGATGELFF.

This clone was found once. The chain recombines TRBV28 with TRBJ2-3; TRBD2 might be the D (5 bases). This CDR3 region has 15 residues. Trimming left V 4 bases short and J 3 bases short, with 14 bases between. Germline CDR1 and CDR2: MDHEN and SYDVKM. CDR3 coding DNA: TGTGCCAGCAGTTCGACTACCCTGGCTACAGATACGCAGTATTTT. It codes for CASSSTTLATDTQYF.

This chain links TRBV28 with TRBJ1-2; 8 bases line up with TRBD1. The CDR3 runs 14 residues. J lost 5 bases, V lost 6 bases, and 8 bases had no gene match. Germline V gene lookup returns CDR1 MDHEN and CDR2 SYDVKM. The CDR3 here is CASSIRTGYYGYTF. Written as DNA, the CDR3 is TGTGCCAGCAGCATAAGGACAGGGTATTATGGCTACACCTTC.

The chain joins TRBV12-3 or TRBV12-4 to TRBJ1-2, with 8 bases aligning to TRBD1. The CDR3 has 12 residues. Trimming at V came to 1 base and at J to 9 bases, leaving 1 base not matched to a gene. The CDR3 is CASSLGTGSYTF. Written as DNA, the CDR3 is TGTGCCAGCAGTTTAGGGACAGGGAGCTACACCTTC.

The chain is built from TRBV11-2 and TRBJ1-1; TRBD1 agrees at 8 bases. Germline CDR1 and CDR2: SGHAT and FQNNGV. This CDR3 comprises 15 residues. Trimming took 5 bases from V and 6 from J; bases not matched to a gene: 11. The CDR3 nucleotides are TGTGCCAGCAGCCTAGGACAGGGTATTTGGTCTGAAGCTTTCTTT. It encodes CASSLGQGIWSEAFF.

The V gene is TRBV28, the J gene TRBJ2-7, with 13 bases that match TRBD2. The junction had 7 bases not matched to a gene; V was cut back by 7 bases and J by 4 bases. CDR1 is MDHEN and CDR2 is SYDVKM in the germline V gene. CDR3 length equals 15 residues. The CDR3 coding sequence is TGTGCCAGCATCCGGACTAGCGGGGGCCTTTACGAGCAGTACTTC. Protein product: CASIRTSGGLYEQYF.

The V call is TRBV12-3 or TRBV12-4, the J call TRBJ2-4; tentatively, D is TRBD1 (5 bases). V was pared by 2 bases and J by 8 bases, with 10 bases between. This CDR3 has 13 residues. The CDR3 sequence: CASSLRGQDIQYF. CDR3 nucleotides: TGTGCCAGCAGTTTAAGGGGTCAGGACATTCAGTACTTC.

The chain uses TRBV9 and TRBJ1-2; TRBD1 aligns across 7 bases. Looked up from germline, CDR1 is SGDLS and CDR2 is YYNGEE. The V segment lost 0 bases and the J segment 8 bases; nucleotides outside the gene matches: 4. The CDR3 totals 13 residues. This chain's CDR3 is CASSVGQGSGYTF. The CDR3 DNA follows: TGTGCCAGCAGCGTAGGACAGGGAAGCGGCTACACCTTC.

The genes are TRBV6-5 and TRBJ1-1; the D gene is possibly TRBD1 (6 bases). This CDR3 contains 11 residues. CDR1 and CDR2 from the germline V gene are MNHEY and SVGAGI. Trimming shortened V by 8 bases and J by 8 bases, and 12 bases separated the two germline ends. The CDR3 protein is CASGVGTEAFF. For the CDR3, the DNA is TGTGCCAGCGGGGTAGGGACAGAAGCTTTCTTT.